The clone carrying this T cell receptor beta chain appeared a few times. What it binds is not known. The sample belongs to a study of CD4 T cells in relation to SARS-CoV-2 and coronaviruses. Only in-frame clones appear in the TCRdb table, and some are missing; sequencing was by immunoSEQ multiplex PCR. The sample has 10,000 or so clones, 65% to 90% seen once; the top ten hold 20% to 30%. Study-wide points: This crossreactivity analysis covered spike protein alone, no other viral proteins.

The unexposed donors gave CD4+ T cells in about 2011-2018, prior to COVID-19. After about 10 days of culture, CD4+ T cells were isolated. This CDR3 is built from 14 residues. V dropped 1 base and J dropped 7 bases, with 14 bases sitting between them. The germline CDR1 and CDR2 sequences are SGHTA and FQGNSA. What was sequenced was CD4+ T cells from PBMCs, cultured in vitro. This chain uses TRBV7-2 with TRBJ2-7; D remains unclear. The receptor's source is a human donor in good health. CDR3 residues: CASSLGRVAREQYF. The DNA for the CDR3 is TGTGCCAGCAGCTTAGGTAGGGTAGCTCGGGAGCAGTACTTC.